The next 10 T cell receptor beta chains were all read from a single sample in a study of T cell responses to AZD1222 COVID-19 vaccine. Sequenced by immunoSEQ multiplex PCR; TCRdb stores in-frame clones only, minus some. Here the sample spans 100,000 to 150,000 clones, approximately 87% being singletons. The specimen was peripheral blood, collected on day 0 of AZD1222 vaccination. These receptors came from an adult in good health.

The chain uses TRBV5-8 and TRBJ1-2, with 10 nucleotides matching TRBD1. Germline V gives CDR1 SGHTS, CDR2 YDEGEE. Unmatched junction bases numbered 6, after V lost 4 bases and J lost 6 bases. The CDR3 covers 14 residues. CDR3 nucleotides: TGTGCCAGCAGCCTTAGACAGGGGGCAAATGGCTACACCTTC. As protein: CASSLRQGANGYTF.

The J gene is TRBJ2-7, the V gene TRBV5-5; TRBD2 matches 8 bases. The CDR3 covers 14 residues. CDR1 is SGHKS, CDR2 YYEKEE, per germline (reference sequence). The J segment lost 7 bases and the V segment lost 4 bases, leaving 10 bases of the junction unmatched. The CDR3 DNA follows: TGTGCCAGCAGCCCCCGGACTAGCTTCCTAGAGCAGTACTTC. Its protein is CASSPRTSFLEQYF.

V is TRBV12-3 or TRBV12-4 and J is TRBJ1-3, with 7 bases fitting TRBD1. V shed 6 bases, J shed 4 bases, and the junction held 3 bases outside the gene matches. This CDR3 spans 13 amino acids. For the CDR3, the DNA is TGTGCCAGCAGACCAGGGGGAGGAAACACCATATATTTT. This encodes CASRPGGGNTIYF.

The rearrangement uses TRBV30 and TRBJ1-4; 8 bases are a match to TRBD1. This CDR3 has 12 residues. The ends lost 7 bases at V and 8 bases at J; junction bases unmatched: 6. The V gene's germline CDR1 is GTSNPN and CDR2 SVGIG (reference sequence). CDR3 protein: CASDRGGEKLFF. CDR3 DNA sequence: TGTGCCTCAGACAGGGGAGGGGAAAAACTGTTTTTT.

The chain has TRBV9 and TRBJ2-3; a weak D match, TRBD1 (7 bases). Germline CDR1 SGDLS, CDR2 YYNGEE. This CDR3 region has 14 residues. Trimming removed 4 bases from V and 5 bases from J, with 14 bases in between. This CDR3 is CASSHGTAGDTQYF. The CDR3 DNA follows: TGTGCCAGCAGCCACGGGACAGCGGGAGATACGCAGTATTTT.

The genes are TRBV25-1 and TRBJ2-7, with 8 bases fitting TRBD1. In germline, CDR1 is MGHDK, CDR2 SYGVNS. V shed 7 bases, J shed 3 bases, and the junction held 11 bases outside the gene matches. The CDR3 is 15 amino acids. CDR3 in DNA: TGTGCCAGCACCCGAACCGGGACAGGAGTCTACGAGCAGTACTTC. Residues: CASTRTGTGVYEQYF.

V usage is TRBV24-1 and J usage is TRBJ2-7; D uncertain. The germline V and J ends were trimmed by 4 bases and 2 bases, with 5 bases remaining between them. CDR3 length: 12 residues. Per the germline V gene, CDR1 is KGHDR and CDR2 is SFDVKD. The CDR3 bases are TGTGCCACCAGTGAAGACACCTACGAGCAGTACTTC. Its translation: CATSEDTYEQYF.

This clone was counted between two and nine times. The chain uses TRBV19 and TRBJ1-2; 9 bases fit TRBD1. Germline V gives CDR1 LNHDA, CDR2 SQIVND (reference sequence). Losses at the gene ends were 4 bases for V and 5 bases for J; bases not matched to a gene: 8. The CDR3 length is 15 residues. CDR3 amino acids: CASSTGTGFGYGYTF. In nucleotides, the CDR3 is TGTGCCAGTAGTACCGGGACAGGGTTCGGGTATGGCTACACCTTC.

The chain recombines TRBV5-1 with TRBJ1-1, with TRBD1 as a possible D gene (6 bases). The CDR3 spans 16 residues. Germline V CDR1 and CDR2: SGHRS, YFSETQ. Trimming shortened V by 4 bases and J by 0 bases, and 16 bases separated the two germline ends. The CDR3 DNA is TGCGCCAGCAGCGCGGACGGGGGCCTTATGAACACTGAAGCTTTCTTT. Translated, it gives CASSADGGLMNTEAFF.

This clone was recorded once. The chain is built from TRBV14 and TRBJ2-2; TRBD2 matches at 8 bases. The junction had 3 bases not matched to a gene; V was cut back by 2 bases and J by 1 base. Germline loops: CDR1 SGHDN, CDR2 FVKESK. This CDR3 comprises 16 residues. For the CDR3, the DNA is TGTGCCAGCAGCCAACTACTAGCGGAGAACACCGGGGAGCTGTTTTTT. This translates into CASSQLLAENTGELFF. The variable domain in full, completed from reference TRBV14 and TRBJ2-2, reads EAGVTQFPSHSVIEKGQTVTLRCDPISGHDNLYWYRRVMGKEIKFLLHFVKESKQDESGMPNNRFLAERTGGTYSTLKVQPAELEDSGVYFCASSQLLAENTGELFFGEGSRLTVL.